The 13 T cell receptor beta chains reported below all come from one sample, sequenced in a study of Ad26.COV2.S vaccination and SARS-CoV-2 variants. As for treatment: around 19 received Ad26.COV2.S at low or high dose, single or two shots; about five received placebo; per-sample allocation not given. The samples were gathered on day 63 after the first injection of vaccine or placebo. The protocol was immunoSEQ multiplex PCR, while the TCRdb copy is restricted to in-frame clones and leaves out a portion. The repertoire holds roughly 400,000 clones, with 92% as singletons. This material consisted of peripheral blood, taken in a trial of Ad26.COV2.S vaccine versus placebo. These receptors were collected from a person between 18 and 65 years old who received the Ad26.COV2.S COVID-19 vaccine or a placebo.

The V call is TRBV7-2, the J call TRBJ1-2; D is unclear. CDR1 and CDR2 from the germline V gene are SGHTA and FQGNSA. Trimming removed 5 bases from V and 7 bases from J, with 20 bases in between. The CDR3 loop spans 15 amino acids. The chain's CDR3 is CASSTYNPQDAGYTF. The CDR3 nucleotides read TGTGCCAGCAGCACTTATAACCCCCAGGACGCTGGCTACACCTTC. Full variable domain (outside the CDR3, taken from reference TRBV7-2 and TRBJ1-2): GAGVSQSPSNKVTEKGKDVELRCDPISGHTALYWYRQSLGQGLEFLIYFQGNSAPDKSGLPSDRFSAERTGGSVSTLTIQRTQQEDSAVYLCASSTYNPQDAGYTFGSGTRLTVV.

V and J are TRBV19 and TRBJ2-7, with D possibly matching TRBD1 (6 bases). The CDR3 covers 12 residues. Germline values: CDR1 LNHDA, CDR2 SQIVND (reference sequence). V lost 6 bases to trimming and J lost 2 bases, with 8 bases between them. CDR3 coding DNA: TGTGCCAGTAGCAACAGGGCCTACGAGCAGTACTTC. Translating gives CASSNRAYEQYF. The full variable domain, with the rest looked up from reference TRBV19 and TRBJ2-7, is DGGITQSPKYLFRKEGQNVTLSCEQNLNHDAMYWYRQDPGQGLRLIYYSQIVNDFQKGDIAEGYSVSREKKESFPLTVTSAQKNPTAFYLCASSNRAYEQYFGPGTRLTVT.

The sample holds a few counts of this clone. V and J are TRBV11-2 and TRBJ2-7, with D unclear. Germline V gene lookup returns CDR1 SGHAT and CDR2 FQNNGV. The CDR3 spans 14 residues. V was clipped by 5 bases and J by 4 bases, with 15 bases between them. The CDR3 coding sequence is TGTGCCAGCAGCCCCTCCCTTTCGGGTTACGAGCAGTACTTC. The encoded protein is CASSPSLSGYEQYF.

The V and J genes are TRBV9 and TRBJ1-1; D is possibly TRBD1 (5 bases). Germline values: CDR1 SGDLS, CDR2 YYNGEE. The CDR3 is made up of 15 amino acids. The germline V and J ends were trimmed by 3 bases and 1 base, with 13 bases remaining between them. The DNA of the CDR3 is TGTGCCAGCAGCGGAGAACAGGTAACGAACACTGAAGCTTTCTTT. Translation: CASSGEQVTNTEAFF.

CDR3 residues: CASSLVRGNGYTF. CDR3 coding DNA: TGTGCCAGCAGCTTAGTACGGGGTAATGGCTACACCTTC. The chain recombines TRBV7-2 with TRBJ1-2; no firm D call. V was pared by 1 base and J by 6 bases, with 9 bases between. This CDR3 has 13 amino acids. Germline V gene sequence: CDR1 SGHTA, CDR2 FQGNSA.

The chain joins TRBV6-6 to TRBJ1-1; D is ambiguous. Germline V gives CDR1 MNHNY, CDR2 SVGAGI (reference sequence). The ends were cut back, 0 bases at V and 5 bases at J, with 13 bases in the middle. The CDR3 spans 15 residues. CDR3 sequence reads: CASSYSSPDTTEAFF. In DNA, the CDR3 is TGTGCCAGCAGTTACTCTTCCCCCGACACAACTGAAGCTTTCTTT.

CDR3 sequence: CASSLVPGGGQPQHF. Written as DNA, the CDR3 is TGTGCCAGCAGCTTAGTTCCGGGAGGCGGTCAGCCCCAGCATTTT. This chain connects TRBV7-2 to TRBJ1-5, with D hard to call. Trimming left V 1 base short and J 6 bases short, with 13 bases between. Germline CDR1 reads SGHTA; CDR2 reads FQGNSA. The CDR3 has 15 amino acids.

The chain carries TRBV27 and TRBJ1-6; D not resolved. CDR3 size: 12 residues. Germline V gives CDR1 MNHEY, CDR2 SMNVEV (reference sequence). V lost 5 bases and J lost 6, with 5 bases in between. The CDR3: CASSPSNSPLHF. DNA of the CDR3: TGTGCCAGCAGTCCCAGTAATTCACCCCTCCACTTT.

This chain links TRBV9 with TRBJ1-2; tentative D call: TRBD1 (5 bases). The CDR3 sequence is 19 residues long. Trimming shortened V by 4 bases and J by 7 bases, and 32 bases separated the two germline ends. Per the germline V gene, CDR1 is SGDLS and CDR2 is YYNGEE. Here the CDR3 reads CASSLSQARLRDVGFGYTF. Here the CDR3 DNA reads TGTGCCAGCAGCCTGTCCCAGGCACGACTCCGGGACGTAGGATTTGGCTACACCTTC.

This clone was seen only a few times. This CDR3 is also generated by other DNA sequences in the sample. This chain uses TRBV5-6 with TRBJ2-2; a weak D match, TRBD2 (6 bases). V dropped 0 bases and J dropped 6 bases, with 6 bases sitting between them. Germline V gives CDR1 SGHDT, CDR2 YYEEEE. The length of the CDR3 is 13 residues. In DNA form, the CDR3 reads TGTGCCAGCAGCTTGGGCGGGGCCGGGGAGCTGTTTTTT. Translated: CASSLGGAGELFF.

V and J are TRBV27 and TRBJ1-2; no clear D gene. This CDR3 spans 15 amino acids. V was trimmed by 6 bases and J by 8 bases, leaving 22 bases between them. Germline loops: CDR1 MNHEY, CDR2 SMNVEV (reference sequence). The CDR3 DNA follows: TGTGCCAGCAGCTTAACCCCGACCCACTCTAGCGGCTACACCTTC. This encodes CASSLTPTHSSGYTF.

This chain joins TRBV6-5 and TRBJ2-1; TRBD2 agrees at 12 bases. The CDR3 has 15 amino acids. The germline CDR1 and CDR2 sequences are MNHEY and SVGAGI. V lost 6 bases to trimming and J lost 5 bases; unmatched junction nucleotides: 5. The CDR3 loop reads CASRARTSGDNEQFF. The CDR3 DNA follows: TGTGCCAGCAGAGCCCGGACTAGCGGGGACAATGAGCAGTTCTTC.

The chain couples TRBV19 to TRBJ2-7; D gene ambiguous. This CDR3 is 14 amino acids long. Germline V gene data show CDR1 as LNHDA and CDR2 as SQIVND (reference sequence). V was pared by 6 bases and J by 4 bases, with 16 bases between. The CDR3 reads CASSPALPDYEQYF. The CDR3 coding sequence is TGTGCCAGTAGCCCGGCCCTACCCGATTACGAGCAGTACTTC.